The 26 T cell receptor beta chains in this list originate from one sample, sequenced in a study of T cells in Graves' hyperthyroidism and ophthalmopathy (dated by TCRdb to between 2018 and 2020). Library generation was performed with multiplex PCR. Sequencing relied on an Illumina HiSeq 2000. The TCR beta CDR3 regions were amplified from RNA transcripts. The first round of RT-PCR for the TCR CDR3 was performed with the HTBI primer set and the Qiagen OneStep RT-PCR kit. Using fastp trimming at Q25 and MiXCR clonotype assembly, TCRdb reanalyzed the public sequencing data and kept in-frame beta chains. Rows with a matching CDR3 protein are joined into one entry that keeps the most common DNA and genes. The sample table holds more than 450,000 distinct CDR3 sequences, of which less than 20% were seen once. The ten top clones hold over 45% of the sample. Specimen: blood. The source is a man in his forties or fifties with Graves' ophthalmopathy.

This chain connects TRBV5-8 to TRBJ1-4; D call uncertain. The CDR3 sequence is 14 residues long. The V gene lost 5 bases and the J gene lost 6 bases, with 14 bases spanning the gap. The germline V gene has CDR1 SGHTS and CDR2 YDEGEE. In DNA, the CDR3 is TGTGCCAGCAGTTACGGAACCGAGGATGAAAAACTGTTTTTT. This encodes CASSYGTEDEKLFF.

This clonotype was seen repeatedly, ten times or more. The chain combines TRBV7-9 with TRBJ2-1, with D possibly being TRBD1 (6 bases). The CDR3 extends over 14 amino acids. Trimming cost V 5 bases and J 8 bases, with 16 bases left between them. Germline loops: CDR1 SEHNR, CDR2 FQNEAQ (reference sequence). CDR3 sequence: CASSLRAGVDEQFF. The CDR3 region has the DNA TGTGCCAGCAGCCTTCGAGCAGGGGTCGATGAGCAGTTCTTC.

The rearrangement links TRBV13 to TRBJ2-1; D possibly uses TRBD1 or TRBD2 (6 bases each). V lost 7 bases and J lost 4, with 20 bases in between. This CDR3 comprises 16 residues. Germline CDR1 and CDR2: PRHDT and FYEKMQ (reference sequence). CDR3 DNA sequence: TGTGCCAGCACCGTTAGGGGGGAGACACCATACAATGAGCAGTTCTTC. This gives the protein CASTVRGETPYNEQFF.

In this sample, this clonotype turned up a few times. This chain connects TRBV10-3 to TRBJ2-3, with a weak D call TRBD1 (6 bases). V dropped 6 bases and J dropped 3 bases, with 10 bases sitting between them. The CDR3 runs to 13 residues. Germline V gene data show CDR1 as ENHRY and CDR2 as SYGVKD. The chain's CDR3 is CAISPGQTDTQYF. For the CDR3, the DNA is TGTGCCATCAGCCCCGGACAGACAGATACGCAGTATTTT.

The rearrangement joins TRBV7-2 to TRBJ2-3; 8 bases align to TRBD2. The CDR3 is made up of 15 amino acids. Germline assignment: CDR1 SGHTA and CDR2 FQGNSA. J gave up 6 bases and V 1 base, and 6 bases lay outside the gene matches. The CDR3 bases are TGTGCCAGCAGCTTAGGGGTCGGGAGGGCTGATACGCAGTATTTT. This sequence encodes CASSLGVGRADTQYF.

This clonotype was detected many times. The chain combines TRBV18 with TRBJ2-7; TRBD1 aligns across 7 bases. The CDR3 spans 13 residues. Per the germline V gene, CDR1 is KGHSH and CDR2 is LQKENI. Trimming at V came to 3 bases and at J to 5 bases, leaving 4 bases not matched to a gene. CDR3 sequence: CASSPGQAHEQYF. The CDR3 nucleotides are TGTGCCAGCTCACCCGGACAGGCTCACGAGCAGTACTTC.

This clonotype was counted a few times. The V gene is TRBV5-1, the J gene TRBJ2-3, with TRBD2 identical over 9 bases. Germline assignment: CDR1 SGHRS and CDR2 YFSETQ. The CDR3 consists of 16 residues. V lost 2 bases, J lost 5 bases, and 9 bases stayed unmatched. The CDR3 nucleotides read TGCGCCAGCAGCTTTACAGGACTAGCGATTAGAGATACGCAGTATTTT. Amino acids: CASSFTGLAIRDTQYF.

The rearrangement joins TRBV6-1 to TRBJ2-5; TRBD2 might be the D (5 bases). Trimming removed 6 bases from V and 7 bases from J, with 15 bases in between. CDR3 size: 13 residues. Per germline, CDR1 MNHNS and CDR2 SASEGT. CDR3 nucleotides: TGTGCCAGCAGCGCGGGCCTATTGAGGACCCAGTACTTC. It encodes CASSAGLLRTQYF.

As regards this clonotype: A much larger clonotype is one base distant, so this may be a read error. The chain combines TRBV5-4 with TRBJ1-2, with 8 bases fitting TRBD1. J lost 4 bases, V lost 5 bases, and 7 bases had no gene match. The germline V gene encodes CDR1 SGHNT and CDR2 YYREEE (reference sequence). The CDR3 spans 14 residues. CDR3 coding DNA: TGTGCCAGCAGTCCGGGACAGGCCTTCTATGGCTACACCTTC. Translated, it gives CASSPGQAFYGYTF.

The sample holds a few counts of this clonotype. The chain employs TRBV2 and TRBJ2-5; a weak D match, TRBD2 (5 bases). Trimming removed 5 bases from V and 5 bases from J, with 15 bases in between. Germline loops: CDR1 SNHLY, CDR2 FYNNEI. The CDR3 contains 14 residues. For the CDR3, the DNA is TGTGCCAGCAGTCCACAATGGACTTTGGAGACCCAGTACTTC. It encodes CASSPQWTLETQYF.

This rearrangement joins TRBV2 to TRBJ2-3; 7 bases line up with TRBD1. The CDR3 spans 16 residues. CDR1 and CDR2 (germline): SNHLY, FYNNEI. V trimming: 5 bases; J trimming: 0 bases; junction bases outside the gene matches: 8. CDR3 residues: CASSPDRAPSTDTQYF. For the CDR3, the DNA is TGTGCCAGCAGTCCCGACAGGGCCCCTAGCACAGATACGCAGTATTTT.

This clonotype was counted between two and nine times. The genes are TRBV4-1 and TRBJ2-1; maybe TRBD2 (5 bases). Germline assignment: CDR1 MGHRA and CDR2 YSYEKL. V lost 0 bases to trimming and J lost 6 bases, with 12 bases between them. The CDR3 spans 15 residues. The CDR3 loop reads CASSQERLASNEQFF. In DNA, the CDR3 is TGCGCCAGCAGCCAAGAGCGCCTAGCAAGCAATGAGCAGTTCTTC.

This clonotype was observed at least ten times. This rearrangement joins TRBV11-2 to TRBJ2-3; possible D gene TRBD2, 5 bases. V shed 5 bases and J shed 3 bases, with 9 bases lying between them. Germline loops: CDR1 SGHAT, CDR2 FQNNGV. The CDR3 sequence is 13 residues long. DNA for the CDR3: TGTGCCAGCAGCCGCGGACTGACAGATACGCAGTATTTT. This codes for CASSRGLTDTQYF.

This clonotype was detected many times. CDR3 loop: CASSSLETQYF. The CDR3 nucleotides read TGTGCCAGCAGTTCCTTGGAGACCCAGTACTTC. The V call is TRBV12-3 or TRBV12-4, the J call TRBJ2-5; D unclear. The CDR3 is 11 amino acids. V gave up 4 bases and J gave up 5 bases, with 5 bases separating them.

The chain is built from TRBV18 and TRBJ2-2; TRBD2 matches 9 bases. The CDR3 covers 18 residues. V gave up 6 bases and J gave up 4 bases; unmatched junction bases: 15. Germline V gives CDR1 KGHSH, CDR2 LQKENI. CDR3 in amino acids: CASSHERLAVAGTGELFF. The CDR3 bases are TGTGCCAGCTCCCACGAAAGACTAGCGGTGGCGGGCACCGGGGAGCTGTTTTTT.

The V and J genes are TRBV4-3 and TRBJ2-5; 10 bases align to TRBD2. With V trimmed by 0 bases and J by 1 base, 5 bases remained unmatched. The CDR3 is 17 amino acids. The V gene's germline CDR1 is LGHNA and CDR2 YSLEER. The CDR3 DNA follows: TGCGCCAGCAGCCAAGATCCTAGCGGGGGTCTCCAAGAGACCCAGTACTTC. It is translated as CASSQDPSGGLQETQYF.

The chain has TRBV28 and TRBJ2-1; 7 bases match TRBD2. CDR1 is MDHEN, CDR2 SYDVKM, per germline. The CDR3 is 14 residues long. J was trimmed by 6 bases and V by 5 bases; bases with no gene match: 7. The CDR3 spells CASSPSGGSNEQFF. Written as DNA, the CDR3 is TGTGCCAGCAGTCCGTCGGGAGGATCCAATGAGCAGTTCTTC.

The chain combines TRBV2 with TRBJ2-1; D remains unclear. The CDR3 length is 12 residues. CDR1 SNHLY and CDR2 FYNNEI come from the germline V gene. Trimming removed 7 bases at V and 7 bases at J, with 11 bases between. In DNA, the CDR3 is TGTGCCAGCATTGGAATGAGTAATGAGCAGTTCTTC. Amino acid sequence: CASIGMSNEQFF.

This clonotype was recorded a few times. The V gene is TRBV7-8, the J gene TRBJ1-6, with D possibly being TRBD1 (5 bases). CDR1 SGHVS and CDR2 FQNEAQ come from the germline V gene. The V and J ends lost 3 bases and 7 bases respectively, with 16 bases between them. This CDR3 is 16 amino acids long. This CDR3 reads CASSFLGTGGNSPLHF. CDR3 DNA sequence: TGTGCCAGCAGCTTCCTTGGGACTGGGGGAAATTCACCCCTCCACTTT. Drawing the rest from reference TRBV7-8 and TRBJ1-6, the complete variable domain is GAGVSQSPRYKVAKRGQDVALRCDPISGHVSLFWYQQALGQGPEFLTYFQNEAQLDKSGLPSDRFFAERPEGSVSTLKIQRTQQEDSAVYLCASSFLGTGGNSPLHFGNGTRLTVT.

Of note for this clonotype: With a much larger clone just one base away, this may be a read error. This rearrangement joins TRBV2 to TRBJ1-2; D is ambiguous. V lost 7 bases, J lost 8 bases, and 17 bases lay in between. In germline, CDR1 is SNHLY, CDR2 FYNNEI. CDR3 length: 13 amino acids. CDR3 sequence (DNA): TGTGCCAGCATAGAAAGCGGGAAAAGGGGCTACACCTTC. As protein: CASIESGKRGYTF.

The chain joins TRBV3-1 to TRBJ1-2, with 8 bases that match TRBD1. Germline values: CDR1 LGHDT, CDR2 YNNKEL (reference sequence). The trim removed 4 bases at V and 4 bases at J, leaving 5 bases unmatched. The CDR3 is 14 residues long. In DNA form, the CDR3 reads TGTGCCAGCAGCCCGACAGGGGCTGGCTATGGCTACACCTTC. Encoded protein: CASSPTGAGYGYTF. Together with reference TRBV3-1 and TRBJ1-2, the CDR3 gives the full variable domain: DTAVSQTPKYLVTQMGNDKSIKCEQNLGHDTMYWYKQDSKKFLKIMFSYNNKELIINETVPNRFSPKSPDKAHLNLHINSLELGDSAVYFCASSPTGAGYGYTFGSGTRLTVV.

V is TRBV27 and J is TRBJ2-1; the D call may be TRBD1 or TRBD2 (6 bases each). The CDR3 runs to 15 residues. Trimming stripped 6 bases from V and 0 bases from J, with 12 bases between. Germline values: CDR1 MNHEY, CDR2 SMNVEV (reference sequence). The CDR3 is CASRIRGGSYNEQFF. CDR3 coding DNA: TGTGCCAGCAGGATCAGGGGAGGCTCCTACAATGAGCAGTTCTTC.

V and J are TRBV5-1 and TRBJ1-5, with 9 bases aligning to TRBD1. This CDR3 spans 16 amino acids. V lost 4 bases, J lost 4 bases, and 9 bases stayed unmatched. Germline V gives CDR1 SGHRS, CDR2 YFSETQ. Here the CDR3 DNA reads TGCGCCAGCAGCCTGAGCCCGGGACAGGGTAATCAGCCCCAGCATTTT. This encodes CASSLSPGQGNQPQHF.

This clonotype was counted many times. V gene TRBV20-1 combines with J gene TRBJ2-3; 8 bases are a match to TRBD2. In germline, CDR1 is DFQATT, CDR2 SNEGSKA (reference sequence). Losses at the gene ends were 3 bases for V and 2 bases for J; bases not matched to a gene: 7. The CDR3 length is 15 residues. In DNA form, the CDR3 reads TGCAGTGCTAGCAGTAGCGGGGAAGCCACAGATACGCAGTATTTT. Amino acid sequence: CSASSSGEATDTQYF.

This chain links TRBV5-1 with TRBJ1-1, with TRBD1 matching 7 bases. The CDR3 runs 16 residues. Germline lookup yields CDR1 SGHRS and CDR2 YFSETQ. The ends lost 4 bases at V and 2 bases at J; junction bases unmatched: 11. The CDR3 here is CASSAYRGTQNTEAFF. DNA of the CDR3: TGCGCCAGCAGCGCCTACAGGGGAACGCAAAACACTGAAGCTTTCTTT.

This chain links TRBV12-3 or TRBV12-4 with TRBJ1-2; D gene uncertain. Between the trimmed V and J ends, which lost 6 bases and 8 bases, there was a span of 22 bases. The CDR3 spans 15 residues. CDR3 DNA sequence: TGTGCCAGCAGCAGAACTCCGGGCCCCGGGAGAGGCTACACCTTC. It is translated as CASSRTPGPGRGYTF.